The 27 T cell receptor beta chains in this list originate from one sample, sequenced in a study of blood T cell repertoires in COVID-19. Here immunoSEQ multiplex PCR was the method, and the copy in TCRdb shows in-frame clones only, minus some. Among around 190,000 clones listed, about 78% were seen once. What was sequenced was peripheral blood. These receptors originate from a woman aged 45-65 years with active or convalescent COVID-19.

The chain is built from TRBV29-1 and TRBJ2-1; 7 nucleotides align to TRBD2. Germline CDR1 SQVTM, CDR2 ANQGSEA. V gave up 6 bases and J gave up 7 bases; unmatched junction bases: 9. The CDR3 is 13 residues long. Here the CDR3 DNA reads TGCAGCGTCTCCAGCGGGGTAGGAAATGAGCAGTTCTTC. Protein: CSVSSGVGNEQFF.

The CDR3: CAISERESTEAFF. The DNA for the CDR3 is TGTGCCATCAGTGAAAGGGAGAGCACTGAAGCTTTCTTT. The chain uses TRBV10-3 and TRBJ1-1; D is undetermined. Trimming took 3 bases from V and 4 from J, leaving 9 bases between them. This CDR3 region has 13 residues. Germline values: CDR1 ENHRY, CDR2 SYGVKD.

The V call is TRBV28, the J call TRBJ1-1; a weak D match, TRBD1 (6 bases). Germline loops: CDR1 MDHEN, CDR2 SYDVKM. This CDR3 is built from 17 residues. The V end lost 3 bases, the J end lost 0 bases, and 17 bases lay between the germline ends. DNA of the CDR3: TGTGCCAGCAGTTTCCAGGGGAGTGAGAGGATGAACACTGAAGCTTTCTTT. Protein product: CASSFQGSERMNTEAFF.

V is TRBV29-1 and J is TRBJ2-3; 7 bases match TRBD1. This CDR3 is 12 amino acids long. Trimming at V came to 8 bases and at J to 6 bases, leaving 8 bases not matched to a gene. The germline V gene encodes CDR1 SQVTM and CDR2 ANQGSEA. The CDR3 sequence: CSSLKGADTQYF. CDR3 bases: TGCAGCTCTCTGAAGGGGGCGGATACGCAGTATTTT.

The chain recombines TRBV30 with TRBJ1-4; the match to TRBD1 covers 8 bases. Trimming at V came to 2 bases and at J to 9 bases, leaving 11 bases not matched to a gene. This CDR3 contains 15 residues. The germline V gene has CDR1 GTSNPN and CDR2 SVGIG (reference sequence). The DNA of the CDR3 is TGTGCCTGGAGTCAAGATACCGACAGGGGTAAAAAACTGTTTTTT. Translating gives CAWSQDTDRGKKLFF.

The chain has TRBV4-3 and TRBJ2-7; D may be TRBD2 (6 bases). V was cut by 1 base and J by 0 bases, with 10 bases left in between. The germline gives CDR1 LGHNA, CDR2 YSLEER. The CDR3 extends over 15 amino acids. The CDR3 sequence is CASSQGYGGSYEQYF. CDR3 nucleotides: TGCGCCAGCAGCCAAGGCTACGGGGGCTCCTACGAGCAGTACTTC.

The V and J genes are TRBV15 and TRBJ1-1; D is uncertain. V was pared by 5 bases and J by 1 base, with 8 bases between. Germline V gene data show CDR1 as LNHNV and CDR2 as YYDKDF (reference sequence). CDR3 length equals 13 residues. DNA of the CDR3: TGTGCCACCAGCGCCCAGGAGAACACTGAAGCTTTCTTT. Protein: CATSAQENTEAFF.

The genes are TRBV29-1 and TRBJ2-1; 8 bases agree with TRBD1. CDR3 length: 12 residues. V shed 6 bases and J 10 bases; nucleotides not matched to a gene: 8. In germline, CDR1 is SQVTM, CDR2 ANQGSEA. The CDR3 sequence is CSVMDRVNEQFF. In DNA form, the CDR3 reads TGCAGCGTAATGGACAGGGTCAACGAGCAGTTCTTC.

The CDR3 DNA sequence: TGTGCCAGCAGCTCCCTAGCCGCAGATACGCAGTATTTT. Its translation: CASSSLAADTQYF. The rearrangement uses TRBV7-3 and TRBJ2-3, with a possible D match to TRBD2 (5 bases). There are 13 residues in the CDR3. Trimming left V 4 bases short and J 4 bases short, with 9 bases between. Germline lookup yields CDR1 SGHTA and CDR2 FQGTGA.

CDR3 sequence reads: CASTPTENYGYTF. The CDR3 DNA reads as TGTGCCAGTACCCCCACAGAAAACTATGGCTACACCTTC. The chain uses TRBV19 and TRBJ1-2, with D uncertain. The CDR3 contains 13 residues. Germline V gene data show CDR1 as LNHDA and CDR2 as SQIVND (reference sequence). V gave up 7 bases and J gave up 2 bases, with 11 bases separating them. Complete variable domain (other parts from reference TRBV19 and TRBJ1-2): DGGITQSPKYLFRKEGQNVTLSCEQNLNHDAMYWYRQDPGQGLRLIYYSQIVNDFQKGDIAEGYSVSREKKESFPLTVTSAQKNPTAFYLCASTPTENYGYTFGSGTRLTVV.

The genes are TRBV9 and TRBJ2-7, with TRBD1 identical over 9 bases. Trimming took 1 base from V and 2 from J; bases not matched to a gene: 4. The V gene's germline CDR1 is SGDLS and CDR2 YYNGEE. The CDR3 runs 15 residues. The CDR3 reads CASSVHRGPTYEQYF. CDR3 in DNA: TGTGCCAGCAGCGTACACAGGGGGCCCACCTACGAGCAGTACTTC. The full variable domain, rest sourced from reference TRBV9 and TRBJ2-7, is DSGVTQTPKHLITATGQRVTLRCSPRSGDLSVYWYQQSLDQGLQFLIQYYNGEERAKGNILERFSAQQFPDLHSELNLSSLELGDSALYFCASSVHRGPTYEQYFGPGTRLTVT.

The chain recombines TRBV18 with TRBJ1-1, with a weak D call TRBD1 (6 bases). Germline CDR1 and CDR2: KGHSH and LQKENI. Trimming stripped 3 bases from V and 3 bases from J, with 11 bases between. The CDR3 loop spans 14 amino acids. In nucleotides, the CDR3 is TGTGCCAGCTCACCCAACAGGGTAGACACTGAAGCTTTCTTT. Translated: CASSPNRVDTEAFF.

This clone was observed a handful of times. The chain uses TRBV5-4 and TRBJ1-1; the D is unclear. This CDR3 spans 13 amino acids. Between the trimmed V and J ends, which lost 4 bases and 1 base, there was a span of 8 bases. The germline gives CDR1 SGHNT, CDR2 YYREEE (reference sequence). DNA of the CDR3: TGTGCCAGCAGCCCAGATCCGAACACTGAAGCTTTCTTT. Translating gives CASSPDPNTEAFF.

The chain carries TRBV4-2 and TRBJ2-5; 8 bases align to TRBD1. The CDR3 is 15 amino acids. Germline CDR1 is LGHNA and CDR2 is YNFKEQ. After removal of 2 bases from V and 4 bases from J, the junction contained 6 bases not matched to a gene. The DNA of the CDR3 is TGTGCCAGCAGCCAACCCGACAGGGGTAGAGAGACCCAGTACTTC. Protein product: CASSQPDRGRETQYF.

This clone was observed at least ten times. Here the CDR3 DNA reads TGTGCCAGCAGCCAAGATCCCGGTCAGCCCCAGCATTTT. As protein: CASSQDPGQPQHF. The rearrangement links TRBV4-2 to TRBJ1-5; D is unresolved. CDR3 length: 13 residues. In germline, CDR1 is LGHNA, CDR2 YNFKEQ. V lost 0 bases and J 6 bases, leaving 6 bases between the germline ends.

The CDR3: CASSLPETLAAEAFF. CDR3 DNA: TGTGCCAGCTCACTCCCCGAAACCCTAGCCGCTGAAGCTTTCTTT. The chain uses TRBV18 and TRBJ1-1; D uncertain. CDR1 KGHSH and CDR2 LQKENI come from the germline V gene. CDR3 length: 15 amino acids. V was cut by 4 bases and J by 6 bases, with 18 bases left in between. Based on the CDR3 plus reference TRBV18 and TRBJ1-1, the full variable domain is NAGVMQNPRHLVRRRGQEARLRCSPMKGHSHVYWYRQLPEEGLKFMVYLQKENIIDESGMPKERFSAEFPKEGPSILRIQQVVRGDSAAYFCASSLPETLAAEAFFGQGTRLTVV.

This clone was observed once. This chain joins TRBV3-1 (or the pseudogene TRBV3-2) and TRBJ2-4; TRBD1 agrees at 10 bases. The CDR3 sequence is 17 residues long. The V gene end was trimmed by 2 bases and the J gene end by 12 bases; junction bases not matched to a gene: 16. Germline V CDR1 and CDR2: LGHDT, YNNKEL (reference sequence). The CDR3: CASSQRQGTGELKGQYF. The CDR3 coding sequence is TGTGCCAGCAGCCAACGCCAGGGGACAGGGGAATTAAAGGGTCAGTACTTC.

The V gene is TRBV20-1, the J gene TRBJ1-1, with D unclear. V was clipped by 3 bases and J by 1 base, with 15 bases between them. The germline CDR1 and CDR2 sequences are DFQATT and SNEGSKA (reference sequence). This CDR3 contains 15 residues. The CDR3 loop is CSASTDSNRNTEAFF. CDR3 in DNA: TGCAGTGCTAGTACCGATTCTAACAGGAACACTGAAGCTTTCTTT.

The V gene is TRBV24-1, the J gene TRBJ2-5; TRBD2 might be the D (5 bases). The germline CDR1 and CDR2 sequences are KGHDR and SFDVKD. V lost 4 bases to trimming and J lost 5 bases, with 19 bases between them. The CDR3 totals 16 residues. This CDR3 reads CATSDSRGISGETQYF. CDR3 sequence (DNA): TGTGCCACCAGTGACAGCCGGGGAATCTCTGGCGAGACCCAGTACTTC.

This clone occurred once. The CDR3 DNA reads TGTGCCTGGAGTGTATCGAGGCCGGGTAGCTCCTATAATTCACCCCTCCACTTT. The encoded protein is CAWSVSRPGSSYNSPLHF. The chain employs TRBV30 and TRBJ1-6; no firm D call. This CDR3 is built from 18 residues. CDR1 and CDR2 from the germline V gene are GTSNPN and SVGIG (reference sequence). The V and J ends lost 0 bases and 0 bases respectively, with 15 bases between them.

This clone was counted a single time. The chain employs TRBV30 and TRBJ1-2; tentative D call: TRBD1 (5 bases). Between the trimmed V and J ends, which lost 2 bases and 4 bases, there was a span of 14 bases. This CDR3 contains 14 residues. From germline, CDR1 is GTSNPN and CDR2 SVGIG (reference sequence). In DNA, the CDR3 is TGTGCCTGGAGTCGCCAGGGAATAGGCTATGGCTACACCTTC. Protein sequence: CAWSRQGIGYGYTF.

The chain links TRBV6-5 to TRBJ1-1, with 9 bases aligning to TRBD1. The germline gives CDR1 MNHEY, CDR2 SVGAGI. There are 15 residues in the CDR3. V was pared by 4 bases and J by 7 bases, with 10 bases of the junction left unmatched. CDR3 DNA: TGTGCCAGCAGTTCCCCGGGACAGGGAAAAATTGAAGCTTTCTTT. Its translation: CASSSPGQGKIEAFF.

This clone occurred once. The V call is TRBV10-3, the J call TRBJ1-1, with D uncertain. Germline CDR1 is ENHRY and CDR2 is SYGVKD. Trimming pared 6 bases from V and 0 bases from J, leaving 11 bases between. The CDR3 is 14 amino acids. The DNA for the CDR3 is TGTGCCATCAGGCGGGAGACCCTGAACACTGAAGCTTTCTTT. Protein product: CAIRRETLNTEAFF.

The rearrangement uses TRBV4-2 and TRBJ2-5; 11 bases align to TRBD2. The V segment lost 6 bases and the J segment 3 bases; nucleotides outside the gene matches: 3. CDR3 length equals 14 residues. Germline CDR1 LGHNA, CDR2 YNFKEQ. In DNA form, the CDR3 reads TGTGCCAGCAGACTAGCGGGAGTTGAAGAGACCCAGTACTTC. Its translation is CASRLAGVEETQYF.

V is TRBV6-6 and J is TRBJ2-1, with 10 positions matching TRBD2. There are 16 residues in the CDR3. V dropped 5 bases and J dropped 5; count of bases not matched to a gene: 9. Germline CDR1 and CDR2: MNHNY and SVGAGI (reference sequence). Here the CDR3 DNA reads TGTGCCAGCAGTCCGTTAGTAGCGGGGGGCAACAATGAGCAGTTCTTC. Residues: CASSPLVAGGNNEQFF.

The genes are TRBV5-1 and TRBJ2-7; perhaps TRBD2 as D (6 bases). The CDR3 has 16 amino acids. V was trimmed by 0 bases and J by 0 bases, leaving 13 bases between them. Germline lookup yields CDR1 SGHRS and CDR2 YFSETQ. CDR3 sequence: CASSLAGRLSSYEQYF. DNA of the CDR3: TGCGCCAGCAGCTTGGCTGGGAGGTTGAGCTCCTACGAGCAGTACTTC.

This clone was seen only a few times. The chain carries TRBV7-2 and TRBJ1-2, with TRBD1 matching 9 bases. V lost 3 bases to trimming and J lost 3 bases; unmatched junction nucleotides: 5. The CDR3 sequence is 15 residues long. The germline gives CDR1 SGHTA, CDR2 FQGNSA. The CDR3 DNA reads as TGTGCCAGCAGCTTCTCTGGGACAGGGTACTATGGCTACACCTTC. This encodes CASSFSGTGYYGYTF.